Following are 27 T cell receptor beta chains from one sample sequenced in a study of T cell responses to AZD1222 COVID-19 vaccine (dated by TCRdb to about 2021). Libraries were built with the immunoSEQ multiplex PCR assay. TCRdb took this table from immuneACCESS and kept in-frame rearrangements with V and J called. Such tables lack part of the clones; where checked against another copy, unresolved V genes explain under half of the gap, and the rest is unexplained. The sample records roughly 180,000 clones, roughly nine tenths of which are singletons. The ten most abundant clones make up less than 2.5% of the sample. Per the publication, the time point label means: baseline before first vaccination. The specimen comprised peripheral blood, sampled on day 0 of AZD1222 vaccination. These receptors all come from an adult in good health.

This chain joins TRBV10-2 and TRBJ1-2; 8 bases align to TRBD1. The germline V gene encodes CDR1 WSHSY and CDR2 SAAADI. V lost 4 bases and J lost 2; bases outside the gene matches: 3. This CDR3 spans 14 amino acids. The CDR3 region has the DNA TGCGCCAGCAGTGGGGACAGGACAAACTATGGCTACACCTTC. Its translation: CASSGDRTNYGYTF.

The V gene is TRBV7-2, the J gene TRBJ2-5, with D perhaps TRBD1 (5 bases). V lost 3 bases to trimming and J lost 4 bases, with 12 bases between them. This CDR3 comprises 14 residues. Germline lookup yields CDR1 SGHTA and CDR2 FQGNSA. CDR3 loop: CASSFLGRGETQYF. The DNA for the CDR3 is TGTGCCAGCAGCTTCCTGGGGCGAGGAGAGACCCAGTACTTC.

This clone has a single count. The V call is TRBV18, the J call TRBJ1-4, with D unresolved. This CDR3 is 14 amino acids long. Germline V CDR1 and CDR2: KGHSH, LQKENI. V lost 6 bases and J 0 bases, leaving 8 bases between the germline ends. DNA of the CDR3: TGTGCCAGCTCCCGAGGAGCAACTAATGAAAAACTGTTTTTT. This encodes CASSRGATNEKLFF.

The chain is built from TRBV4-2 and TRBJ1-2; D is unresolved. V gave up 0 bases and J gave up 5 bases, with 16 bases separating them. CDR3 size: 16 residues. From germline, CDR1 is LGHNA and CDR2 YNFKEQ. Here the CDR3 reads CASSQETVSLVYGYTF. The CDR3, as DNA: TGTGCCAGCAGCCAAGAGACGGTCTCCCTTGTATATGGCTACACCTTC.

The chain uses TRBV6-5 and TRBJ2-2; 8 nucleotides align to TRBD2. The germline gives CDR1 MNHEY, CDR2 SVGAGI. This CDR3 contains 14 residues. J gave up 6 bases and V 4 bases, and 4 bases lay outside the gene matches. The CDR3 loop reads CASSLAGTAGELFF. The CDR3 nucleotides read TGTGCCAGCAGTTTAGCGGGGACGGCCGGGGAGCTGTTTTTT.

V and J are TRBV6-6 and TRBJ2-7; D gene uncertain. The CDR3 length is 12 residues. CDR1 and CDR2 (germline): MNHNY, SVGAGI (reference sequence). With 5 bases removed from V and 2 bases from J, the gap between germline ends came to 7 bases. Here the CDR3 DNA reads TGTGCCAGCAGTCAAGACGCCTACGAGCAGTACTTC. Its protein is CASSQDAYEQYF.

CDR3: CAILAGNYNEQFF. CDR3 DNA sequence: TGTGCCATCCTAGCGGGGAATTACAATGAGCAGTTCTTC. The V call is TRBV7-9, the J call TRBJ2-1, with 9 positions matching TRBD2. From germline, CDR1 is SEHNR and CDR2 FQNEAQ (reference sequence). This CDR3 region has 13 residues. V lost 10 bases to trimming and J lost 4 bases; unmatched junction nucleotides: 5.

The chain has TRBV6-5 and TRBJ1-2; tentatively, D is TRBD1 (5 bases). V gave up 5 bases and J gave up 0 bases, with 13 bases separating them. Germline values: CDR1 MNHEY, CDR2 SVGAGI. The CDR3 runs to 15 residues. The chain's CDR3 is CASSPWGTPNYGYTF. DNA for the CDR3: TGTGCCAGCAGTCCCTGGGGGACGCCTAACTATGGCTACACCTTC.

J is TRBJ1-5 and V is TRBV5-1; 7 nucleotides match TRBD1. The CDR3 has 14 amino acids. Trimming at V came to 0 bases and at J to 5 bases, leaving 2 bases not matched to a gene. Germline V gene lookup returns CDR1 SGHRS and CDR2 YFSETQ. CDR3 nucleotides: TGCGCCAGCAGCTTGGCAGGGGGGGATCAGCCCCAGCATTTT. It is translated as CASSLAGGDQPQHF.

CDR3 protein: CASSAGPSSYEQYF. The DNA for the CDR3 is TGTGCCAGCAGCGCAGGTCCAAGCTCCTACGAGCAGTACTTC. The rearrangement uses TRBV9 and TRBJ2-7; D call uncertain. CDR3 length: 14 residues. V lost 3 bases, J lost 0 bases, and 10 bases lay in between. CDR1 and CDR2 from the germline V gene are SGDLS and YYNGEE. Based on the CDR3 plus reference TRBV9 and TRBJ2-7, the full variable domain is DSGVTQTPKHLITATGQRVTLRCSPRSGDLSVYWYQQSLDQGLQFLIQYYNGEERAKGNILERFSAQQFPDLHSELNLSSLELGDSALYFCASSAGPSSYEQYFGPGTRLTVT.

The rearrangement links TRBV7-9 to TRBJ1-1; weak D call: TRBD1 (6 bases). This CDR3 has 15 amino acids. The ends were cut back, 3 bases at V and 4 bases at J, with 15 bases in the middle. Germline V gene sequence: CDR1 SEHNR, CDR2 FQNEAQ (reference sequence). The CDR3 nucleotides read TGTGCCAGCAGCTTTACGGGGGGCAAGAGCACTGAAGCTTTCTTT. Protein product: CASSFTGGKSTEAFF.

On this clone itself: Within the sample, other DNA sequences also encode this same CDR3. The V gene is TRBV10-3, the J gene TRBJ1-1, with a weak D call TRBD1 (5 bases). In germline, CDR1 is ENHRY, CDR2 SYGVKD. Trimming took 0 bases from V and 0 from J, leaving 11 bases between them. The CDR3 is made up of 16 amino acids. DNA for the CDR3: TGTGCCATCAGTGAGTCGAGGGGCAGGATGAACACTGAAGCTTTCTTT. It codes for CAISESRGRMNTEAFF.

V gene TRBV2 combines with J gene TRBJ1-5; 10 nucleotides line up with TRBD1. The CDR3 is 14 amino acids. Trimming at V came to 8 bases and at J to 5 bases, leaving 6 bases not matched to a gene. Looked up from germline, CDR1 is SNHLY and CDR2 is FYNNEI. The CDR3 region is CASSTDRGDQPQHF. The DNA for the CDR3 is TGTGCCAGCTCTACGGACAGGGGGGATCAGCCCCAGCATTTT.

V usage is TRBV7-9 and J usage is TRBJ2-1, with D unclear. Trimming removed 1 base from V and 7 bases from J, with 8 bases in between. Germline lookup yields CDR1 SEHNR and CDR2 FQNEAQ (reference sequence). The CDR3 spans 13 residues. In nucleotides, the CDR3 is TGTGCCAGCAGCTTAGGGCTGAATAATGAGCAGTTCTTC. This sequence encodes CASSLGLNNEQFF.

V usage is TRBV28 and J usage is TRBJ1-2; the match to TRBD1 covers 8 bases. CDR3 length: 14 amino acids. V lost 6 bases, J lost 6 bases, and 9 bases stayed unmatched. In germline, CDR1 is MDHEN, CDR2 SYDVKM. In DNA, the CDR3 is TGTGCCAGCAGCCGACAGGGGAATCGCCATGGCTACACCTTC. This codes for CASSRQGNRHGYTF.

The rearrangement joins TRBV7-2 to TRBJ1-2; no reliable D call. Trimming shortened V by 4 bases and J by 2 bases, and 14 bases separated the two germline ends. CDR3 length: 15 residues. Looked up from germline, CDR1 is SGHTA and CDR2 is FQGNSA. The CDR3 here is CASSSSQRGNYGYTF. The DNA of the CDR3 is TGTGCCAGCAGCTCAAGCCAGCGCGGAAACTATGGCTACACCTTC.

This chain uses TRBV18 with TRBJ1-3, with D possibly matching TRBD1 (6 bases). CDR1 KGHSH and CDR2 LQKENI come from the germline V gene. The length of the CDR3 is 15 residues. Trimming left V 7 bases short and J 3 bases short, with 16 bases between. CDR3: CASLSGGAYGNTIYF. Written as DNA, the CDR3 is TGTGCCAGCTTGTCGGGGGGGGCATATGGAAACACCATATATTTT. The full variable domain, with the rest looked up from reference TRBV18 and TRBJ1-3, is NAGVMQNPRHLVRRRGQEARLRCSPMKGHSHVYWYRQLPEEGLKFMVYLQKENIIDESGMPKERFSAEFPKEGPSILRIQQVVRGDSAAYFCASLSGGAYGNTIYFGEGSWLTVV.

The rearrangement links TRBV6-5 to TRBJ2-7, with 7 bases lining up with TRBD1. Trimming took 4 bases from V and 7 from J; bases not matched to a gene: 10. Germline-derived CDR1 and CDR2 are MNHEY and SVGAGI. The CDR3 loop spans 14 amino acids. The chain's CDR3 is CASSSQTGSLEQYF. DNA for the CDR3: TGTGCCAGCAGTTCCCAGACAGGGTCCTTGGAGCAGTACTTC.

J is TRBJ2-7 and V is TRBV10-3, with TRBD2 identical over 14 bases. This CDR3 has 16 amino acids. Losses at the gene ends were 2 bases for V and 7 bases for J; bases not matched to a gene: 7. CDR1 and CDR2 (germline): ENHRY, SYGVKD. CDR3 nucleotide sequence: TGTGCCATCAGTGAGCCCGGGACTAGCGGGAGTGGTGAGCAGTACTTC. Translation gives CAISEPGTSGSGEQYF.

Note on this clone: The same CDR3 can be traced to other DNA sequences in this sample. The chain links TRBV7-2 to TRBJ1-5; no clear D gene. This CDR3 is 15 amino acids long. Germline assignment: CDR1 SGHTA and CDR2 FQGNSA. Trimming removed 1 base from V and 0 bases from J, with 7 bases in between. CDR3 loop: CASSLVTSSNQPQHF. The CDR3 coding sequence is TGTGCCAGCAGCTTAGTGACTTCTAGCAATCAGCCCCAGCATTTT.

This chain links TRBV9 with TRBJ2-3, with 8 bases identical to TRBD1. The ends lost 0 bases at V and 4 bases at J; junction bases unmatched: 7. Germline loops: CDR1 SGDLS, CDR2 YYNGEE. The CDR3 extends over 16 amino acids. This chain's CDR3 is CASSVVSQGVSDTQYF. CDR3 nucleotide sequence: TGTGCCAGCAGCGTAGTGTCACAGGGGGTCTCAGATACGCAGTATTTT.

The V gene is TRBV19, the J gene TRBJ1-1, with TRBD1 matching 9 bases. The V segment lost 11 bases and the J segment 4 bases; nucleotides outside the gene matches: 11. From germline, CDR1 is LNHDA and CDR2 SQIVND (reference sequence). CDR3 size: 14 residues. The CDR3 loop is CAGHRDRVRTEAFF. The CDR3 nucleotides read TGTGCCGGGCACCGGGACAGGGTTCGCACTGAAGCTTTCTTT.

The V call is TRBV5-6, the J call TRBJ2-7; no firm D call. This CDR3 is 16 amino acids long. Germline assignment: CDR1 SGHDT and CDR2 YYEEEE. Trimming shortened V by 2 bases and J by 3 bases, and 18 bases separated the two germline ends. CDR3: CASSFAGRVEGYEQYF. In DNA form, the CDR3 reads TGTGCCAGCAGCTTCGCTGGACGGGTGGAAGGCTACGAGCAGTACTTC.

This CDR3 is CATSDLGVPSQYF. CDR3 nucleotides: TGTGCCACCAGTGACCTGGGGGTCCCTTCCCAGTATTTT. The V and J genes are TRBV24-1 and TRBJ2-3; D possibly matches TRBD1 or TRBD2 (5 bases each). The germline V and J ends were trimmed by 4 bases and 12 bases, with 16 bases remaining between them. This CDR3 spans 13 amino acids. CDR1 is KGHDR and CDR2 is SFDVKD in the germline V gene.

The chain combines TRBV6-1 with TRBJ1-2; D gene uncertain. CDR3 length: 14 amino acids. Between the trimmed V and J ends, which lost 1 base and 0 bases, there was a span of 6 bases. Per the germline V gene, CDR1 is MNHNS and CDR2 is SASEGT. DNA of the CDR3: TGTGCCAGCAGTGAAGGTATGGCTAACTATGGCTACACCTTC. Its protein is CASSEGMANYGYTF.

The chain links TRBV1 to TRBJ1-1. TRBV1 is tagged as a pseudogene. CDR3 size: 13 residues. CDR3 DNA: TGCACCAGAGACAAACTAGAGAACACTGAAGCTTTCTTT. It translates to CTRDKLENTEAFF.

The rearrangement uses TRBV5-1 and TRBJ1-1; the D is unclear. The CDR3 totals 13 residues. Looked up from germline, CDR1 is SGHRS and CDR2 is YFSETQ. Trimming cost V 1 base and J 4 bases, with 8 bases left between them. The CDR3 DNA is TGCGCCAGCAGCTTGAGAGGGTCCACTGAAGCTTTCTTT. Amino acid sequence: CASSLRGSTEAFF.